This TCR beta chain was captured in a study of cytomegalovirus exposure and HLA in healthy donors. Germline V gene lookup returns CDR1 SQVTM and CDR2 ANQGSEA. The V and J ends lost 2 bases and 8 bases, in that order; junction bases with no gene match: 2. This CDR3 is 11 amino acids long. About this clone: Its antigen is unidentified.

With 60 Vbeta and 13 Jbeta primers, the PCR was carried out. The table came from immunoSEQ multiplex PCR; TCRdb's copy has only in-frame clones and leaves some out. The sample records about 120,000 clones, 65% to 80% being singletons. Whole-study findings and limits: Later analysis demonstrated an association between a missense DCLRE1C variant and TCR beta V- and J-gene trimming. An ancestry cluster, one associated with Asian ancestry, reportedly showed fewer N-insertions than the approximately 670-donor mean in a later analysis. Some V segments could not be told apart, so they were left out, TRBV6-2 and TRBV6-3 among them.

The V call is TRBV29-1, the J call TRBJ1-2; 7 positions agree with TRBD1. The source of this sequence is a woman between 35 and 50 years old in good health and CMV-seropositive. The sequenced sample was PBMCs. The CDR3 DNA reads TGCAGCGTTGAAACAGGGGTAGGCTACACCTTC. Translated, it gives CSVETGVGYTF.